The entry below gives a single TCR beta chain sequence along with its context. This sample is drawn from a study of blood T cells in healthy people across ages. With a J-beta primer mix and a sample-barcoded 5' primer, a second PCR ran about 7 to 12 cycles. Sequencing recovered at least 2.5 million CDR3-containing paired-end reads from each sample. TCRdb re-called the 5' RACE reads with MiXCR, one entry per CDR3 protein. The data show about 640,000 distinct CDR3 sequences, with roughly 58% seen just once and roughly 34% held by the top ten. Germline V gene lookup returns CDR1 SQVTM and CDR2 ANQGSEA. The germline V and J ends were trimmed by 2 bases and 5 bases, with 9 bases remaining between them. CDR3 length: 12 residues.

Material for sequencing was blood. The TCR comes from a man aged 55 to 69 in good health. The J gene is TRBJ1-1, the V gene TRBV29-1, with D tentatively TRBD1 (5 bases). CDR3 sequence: CSVEKGRTEAFF. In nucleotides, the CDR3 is TGCAGCGTTGAAAAGGGGCGGACTGAAGCTTTCTTT.